A selection of T cell receptor beta chains follows, all from one sample in a study of Graves' ophthalmopathy and Graves' hyperthyroidism. TCRdb re-called the multiplex PCR reads through MiXCR, storing one row per CDR3 protein. Altogether roughly 400,000 distinct CDR3 sequences are present, about a sixth being singletons, with the ten largest covering 2% to 3%. The sample comprised peripheral blood. These receptors came from an adult woman with stable Graves' hyperthyroidism. The CDR3 runs from the conserved cysteine through the conserved F or W. The D gene is left open where the match is weak. Some rows mark clone size as missing; the rest say once, few, many or name a class of expanded clone.

d_gene,v_gene,abundance,j_gene,CDR3aa,CDR3nt
-,TRBV6-2/TRBV6-3,many,TRBJ1-3,CASSNQQGAGNTIYF,TGTGCCAGCAGTAACCAACAGGGCGCTGGAAACACCATATATTTT
-,TRBV20-1,many,TRBJ1-1,CSASVTTGFEAFF,TGCAGTGCTAGTGTTACGACAGGTTTCGAAGCTTTCTTT
-,TRBV6-5,many,TRBJ2-7,CASSSRHLSYEQYF,TGTGCCAGCAGTTCAAGACACCTTTCCTACGAGCAGTACTTC
-,TRBV18,-,TRBJ1-6,CASSSERNSPLHF,TGTGCCAGCTCATCAGAGAGAAATTCACCCCTCCACTTT
-,TRBV3-1,few,TRBJ2-5,CASSQEGGGARTQYF,TGTGCCAGCAGCCAAGAAGGGGGAGGAGCTAGGACCCAGTACTTC
TRBD2,TRBV27,-,TRBJ2-7,CASTPTGTSGREGEQYF,TGTGCCAGCACTCCGACCGGGACTAGCGGGAGGGAAGGCGAGCAGTACTTC
-,TRBV30,many,TRBJ2-7,CAWSGGPSYEQYF,TGTGCCTGGAGTGGCGGGCCTTCCTACGAGCAGTACTTC
-,TRBV12-3/TRBV12-4,many,TRBJ2-7,CASSPGPEDEEQYF,TGTGCCAGCAGCCCGGGCCCCGAAGATGAGGAGCAGTACTTC
TRBD1,TRBV11-2,-,TRBJ2-5,CASRKTGSETQYF,TGTGCCAGCAGAAAGACAGGGTCAGAGACCCAGTACTTC
-,TRBV28,many,TRBJ1-1,CASSLEGATEAFF,TGTGCCAGCAGTTTAGAAGGGGCGACTGAAGCTTTCTTT
-,TRBV7-9,many,TRBJ2-5,CASSLLSGNRYQETQYF,TGTGCCAGCAGCTTGTTATCAGGGAACCGGTACCAAGAGACCCAGTACTTC
-,TRBV12-3/TRBV12-4,-,TRBJ1-2,CASSFSGAVNYGYTF,TGTGCCAGCAGTTTTTCAGGGGCCGTTAACTATGGCTACACCTTC
-,TRBV6-5,-,TRBJ2-7,CASSSDSAGYEQYF,TGTGCCAGCAGTTCCGACTCGGCCGGCTACGAGCAGTACTTC
-,TRBV28,-,TRBJ2-2,CASSLAPSGTGELFF,TGTGCCAGCAGTTTGGCCCCGAGCGGGACCGGGGAGCTGTTTTTT
TRBD1,TRBV10-3,many,TRBJ1-2,CAISRGTGEIYGYTF,TGTGCCATCAGTAGGGGGACAGGGGAAATCTATGGCTACACCTTC
-,TRBV6-5,many,TRBJ1-5,CASSRGWGGDNQPQHF,TGTGCCAGCAGCCGCGGGTGGGGGGGCGACAATCAGCCCCAGCATTTT
-,TRBV19,many,TRBJ2-4,CASMGGAAKNIQYF,TGTGCCAGTATGGGGGGGGCGGCCAAAAACATTCAGTACTTC
-,TRBV6-1,many,TRBJ2-4,CASSPPLGFDIQYF,TGTGCCAGCAGTCCACCCCTCGGTTTTGACATTCAGTACTTC
-,TRBV29-1,many,TRBJ2-2,CSVGLAGELFF,TGCAGCGTTGGGCTAGCCGGGGAGCTGTTTTTT
-,TRBV14,-,TRBJ2-7,CASSQGGFSSYEQYF,TGTGCCAGCAGCCAGGGGGGCTTCAGCTCCTACGAGCAGTACTTC
-,TRBV19,once,TRBJ1-3,CASSKLAGGPSGNTIYF,TGTGCCAGTAGTAAACTAGCGGGAGGGCCCTCTGGAAACACCATATATTTT
-,TRBV28,many,TRBJ1-5,CASSLDREPQHF,TGTGCCAGCAGTTTGGATCGGGAGCCCCAGCATTTT
TRBD2,TRBV20-1,-,TRBJ2-5,CSASGRAGQETQYF,TGCAGTGCTAGCGGGAGGGCCGGTCAAGAGACCCAGTACTTC
TRBD1,TRBV5-1,-,TRBJ2-7,CASSWGPGQSYEQYF,TGCGCCAGCAGCTGGGGCCCGGGACAGTCCTACGAGCAGTACTTC
TRBD1,TRBV2,-,TRBJ2-5,CASRGGTGIQETQYF,TGTGCCAGCAGGGGCGGGACAGGGATACAAGAGACCCAGTACTTC
TRBD2,TRBV4-1,many,TRBJ2-7,CASSQDFTSGSLTHYDIYEQYF,TGCGCCAGCAGCCAAGATTTCACTAGCGGGAGTTTAACCCACTACGACATCTACGAGCAGTACTTC
-,TRBV6-1,-,TRBJ2-5,CASSEVLLGETQYF,TGTGCCAGCAGTGAAGTTCTCTTAGGGGAGACCCAGTACTTC
-,TRBV7-2,many,TRBJ1-6,CASSLGGLVRSPLHF,TGTGCCAGCAGCTTAGGGGGACTAGTACGTTCACCCCTCCACTTT
-,TRBV4-2,-,TRBJ2-2,CASSQGSWSANTGELFF,TGTGCCAGCAGCCAAGGGAGCTGGTCCGCGAACACCGGGGAGCTGTTTTTT
TRBD1,TRBV5-6,few,TRBJ2-7,CASSADRSGSYEQYF,TGTGCCAGCAGCGCGGACAGGTCGGGGTCCTACGAGCAGTACTTC
TRBD1,TRBV2,many,TRBJ2-7,CASRDNRGYEQYF,TGTGCCAGCAGAGATAACAGGGGTTACGAGCAGTACTTC
TRBD1,TRBV3-1,many,TRBJ1-1,CASSRRGDTEAFF,TGTGCCAGCAGCCGCAGGGGGGACACTGAAGCTTTCTTT
-,TRBV28,many,TRBJ2-2,CASSGRPNTGELFF,TGTGCCAGTAGCGGACGGCCGAACACCGGGGAGCTGTTTTTT
-,TRBV20-1,many,TRBJ2-5,CSAPGGAAGIQETQYF,TGCAGTGCTCCAGGGGGGGCAGCGGGGATACAAGAGACCCAGTACTTC
TRBD1,TRBV12-3/TRBV12-4,-,TRBJ2-7,CASNPGQPYEQYF,TGTGCCAGCAACCCGGGACAGCCTTACGAGCAGTACTTC
-,TRBV19,many,TRBJ1-1,CASSMGGMNTEAFF,TGTGCCAGTAGTATGGGGGGGATGAACACTGAAGCTTTCTTT
TRBD2,TRBV6-2/TRBV6-3,-,TRBJ2-5,CASSPWTSGRSKTQYF,TGTGCCAGCAGCCCCTGGACTAGCGGGAGATCGAAGACCCAGTACTTC
-,TRBV19,-,TRBJ2-7,CASTGIAGEQYF,TGTGCCAGTACAGGGATCGCTGGCGAGCAGTACTTC
TRBD1,TRBV28,many,TRBJ2-7,CASSIPTGHGSYEQYF,TGTGCCAGCAGTATCCCGACAGGGCACGGCTCCTACGAGCAGTACTTC
TRBD2,TRBV19,-,TRBJ2-2,CASSPAGLAGGPNAGELFF,TGTGCCAGTAGTCCAGCGGGACTAGCGGGAGGGCCGAACGCCGGGGAGCTGTTTTTT
-,TRBV24-1,many,TRBJ2-5,CATSDSAVETQYF,TGTGCCACCAGTGATTCAGCAGTAGAGACCCAGTACTTC
TRBD1,TRBV27,-,TRBJ1-2,CASSPRQTGGYGYTF,TGTGCCAGCAGTCCCCGCCAGACAGGGGGCTATGGCTACACCTTC
TRBD2,TRBV3-1,many,TRBJ2-5,CASSRVRTSGTQYF,TGTGCCAGCAGCCGAGTGCGGACTAGCGGGACCCAGTACTTC
TRBD2,TRBV28,many,TRBJ2-4,CASSLTARGRGFF,TGTGCCAGCAGTTTAACGGCTCGAGGGAGGGGATTCTTC
TRBD2,TRBV20-1,many,TRBJ2-7,CSASGTSGRASSEQYF,TGCAGTGCTTCCGGGACTAGCGGGAGGGCCTCTTCCGAGCAGTACTTC